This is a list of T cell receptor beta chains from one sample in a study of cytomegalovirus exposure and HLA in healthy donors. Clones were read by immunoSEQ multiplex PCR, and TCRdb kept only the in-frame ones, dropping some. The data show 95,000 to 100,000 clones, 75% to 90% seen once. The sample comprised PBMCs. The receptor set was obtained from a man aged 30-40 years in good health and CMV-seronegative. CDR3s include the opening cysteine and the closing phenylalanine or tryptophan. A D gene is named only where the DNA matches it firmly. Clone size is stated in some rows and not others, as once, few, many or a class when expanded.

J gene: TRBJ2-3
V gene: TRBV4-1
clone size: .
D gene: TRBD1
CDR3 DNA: TGCGCCAGCAGCCTACGCGACAGGGCGGCAGATACGCAGTATTTT
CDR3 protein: CASSLRDRAADTQYF

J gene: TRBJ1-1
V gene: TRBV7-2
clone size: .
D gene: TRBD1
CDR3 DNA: TGTGCCAGCAGCTTAGTAGGGGGCGAGACTGAAGCTTTCTTT
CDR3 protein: CASSLVGGETEAFF

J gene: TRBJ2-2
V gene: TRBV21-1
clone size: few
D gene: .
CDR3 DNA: TGTGCCAGCAGCAACCCCCCTAGCAGGACCGGGGAGCTGTTTTTT
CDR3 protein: CASSNPPSRTGELFF

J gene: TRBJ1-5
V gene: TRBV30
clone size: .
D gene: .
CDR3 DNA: TGTGCCTGGAGTTTACGGAGCGGGGGTCAGCCCCAGCATTTT
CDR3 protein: CAWSLRSGGQPQHF

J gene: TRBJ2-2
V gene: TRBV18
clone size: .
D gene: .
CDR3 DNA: TGTGCCAGCTCACCAAAGAGGGAGGACGGCACCGGGGAGCTGTTTTTT
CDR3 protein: CASSPKREDGTGELFF

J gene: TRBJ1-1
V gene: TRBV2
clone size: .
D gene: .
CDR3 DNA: TGTGCCAGCAGTGACCTGCCAGTTGAAGCTTTCTTT
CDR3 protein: CASSDLPVEAFF

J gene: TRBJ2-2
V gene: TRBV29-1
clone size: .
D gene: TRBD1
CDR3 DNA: TGCAGCGTTGCGGTACCCGGGACAGCCGGAACCGGGGAGCTGTTTTTT
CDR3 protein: CSVAVPGTAGTGELFF

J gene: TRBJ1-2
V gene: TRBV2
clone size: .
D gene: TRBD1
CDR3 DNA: TGTGCCAGCAGTAAAAACAGGGGTGGCTACACCTTC
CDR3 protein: CASSKNRGGYTF

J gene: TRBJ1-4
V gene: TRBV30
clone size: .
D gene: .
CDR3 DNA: TGTGCCTGCACGGTTTACGAAAAACTGTTTTTT
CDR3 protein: CACTVYEKLFF

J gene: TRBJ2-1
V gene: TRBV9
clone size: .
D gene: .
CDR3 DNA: TGTGCCAGCAGCACATCGGGACTCCTTTACAATGAGCAGTTCTTC
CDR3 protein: CASSTSGLLYNEQFF

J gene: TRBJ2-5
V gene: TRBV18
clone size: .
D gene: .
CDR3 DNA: TGTGCCAGCTCACCAAGGGGGTACCAAGAGACCCAGTACTTC
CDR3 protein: CASSPRGYQETQYF

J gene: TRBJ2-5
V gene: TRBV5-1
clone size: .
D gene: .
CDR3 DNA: TGCGCCAGCAGCTTTGGGCAGAGCCAAGAGACCCAGTACTTC
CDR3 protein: CASSFGQSQETQYF

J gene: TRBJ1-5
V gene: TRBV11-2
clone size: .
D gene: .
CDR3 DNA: TGTGCCAGCAGCTTCAGTATGGGCAATCAGCCCCAGCATTTT
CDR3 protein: CASSFSMGNQPQHF

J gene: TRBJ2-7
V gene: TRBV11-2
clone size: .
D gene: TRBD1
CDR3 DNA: TGTGCCAGCAGCCATCCGGGACAGGGGGGCTACGAGCAGTACTTC
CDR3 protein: CASSHPGQGGYEQYF

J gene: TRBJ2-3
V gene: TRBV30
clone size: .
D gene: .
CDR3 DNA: TGTGCCTGGAGTATCGGAGATACGCAGTATTTT
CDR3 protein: CAWSIGDTQYF

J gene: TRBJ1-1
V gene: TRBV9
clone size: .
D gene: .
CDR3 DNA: TGTGCCCCAGGGGTGAACACTGAAGCTTTCTTT
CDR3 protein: CAPGVNTEAFF

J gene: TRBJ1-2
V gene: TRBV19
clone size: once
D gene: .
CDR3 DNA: TGTGCCAGTAGGCGGGGGTCTAACTATGGCTACACCTTC
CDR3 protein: CASRRGSNYGYTF

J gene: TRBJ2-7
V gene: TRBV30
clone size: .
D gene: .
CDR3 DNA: TGTGCCTGGAGTCCGACCGGACTCTACGAGCAGTACTTC
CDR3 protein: CAWSPTGLYEQYF

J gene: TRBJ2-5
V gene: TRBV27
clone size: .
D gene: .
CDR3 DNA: TGTGCCAGCAGTTACGGGGGGCCCCAAGAGACCCAGTACTTC
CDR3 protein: CASSYGGPQETQYF

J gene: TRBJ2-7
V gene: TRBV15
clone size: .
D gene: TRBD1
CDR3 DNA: TGTGCCACCAGCAAAATGCCGGGACAGGGAATCCACGAGCAGTACTTC
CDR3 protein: CATSKMPGQGIHEQYF

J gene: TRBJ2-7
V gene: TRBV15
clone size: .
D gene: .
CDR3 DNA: TGTGCCACCAGCAGAGGAGATCCTTCCTACGAGCAGTACTTC
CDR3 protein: CATSRGDPSYEQYF

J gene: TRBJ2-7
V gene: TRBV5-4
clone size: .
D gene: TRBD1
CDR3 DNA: TGTGCCAGCAGCGGAGGTCTACCCCCAGGGGGCCACGAGCAGTACTTC
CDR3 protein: CASSGGLPPGGHEQYF

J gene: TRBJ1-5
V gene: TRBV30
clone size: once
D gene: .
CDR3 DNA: TGTGCCTGGAGTATCTATCAGGGGAAGAATCAGCCCCAGCATTTT
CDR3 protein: CAWSIYQGKNQPQHF

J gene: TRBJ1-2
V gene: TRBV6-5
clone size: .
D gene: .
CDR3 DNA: TGTGCCAGCAGTTACTCGGCAGGACTCTATGGCTACACCTTC
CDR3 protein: CASSYSAGLYGYTF

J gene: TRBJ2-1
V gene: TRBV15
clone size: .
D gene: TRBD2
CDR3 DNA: TGTGCCACCAGCAGAGTATGGGAGGGGTACAATGAGCAGTTCTTC
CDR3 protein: CATSRVWEGYNEQFF

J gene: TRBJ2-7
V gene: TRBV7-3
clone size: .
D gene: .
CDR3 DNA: TGTGCCAGCAGCTTAACGCCGGACTACTCCTACGAGCAGTACTTC
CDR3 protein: CASSLTPDYSYEQYF

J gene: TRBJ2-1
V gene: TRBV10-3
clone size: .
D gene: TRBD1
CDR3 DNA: TGTGCCATCAGCCATCAAAGTCAGGGGGCGGAGGGGCAGTTCTTC
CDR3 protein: CAISHQSQGAEGQFF

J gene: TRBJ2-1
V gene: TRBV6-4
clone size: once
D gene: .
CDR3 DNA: TGTGCCAGGACCAAACAGTACTACAATGAGCAGTTCTTC
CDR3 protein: CARTKQYYNEQFF

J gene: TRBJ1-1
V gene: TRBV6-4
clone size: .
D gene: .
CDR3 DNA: TGTGCCAGCAGTGACAGGACTAGGAACACTGAAGCTTTCTTT
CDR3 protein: CASSDRTRNTEAFF

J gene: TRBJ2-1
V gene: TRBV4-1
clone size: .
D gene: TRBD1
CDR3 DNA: TGCGCCAGCAGCAGGGACAGATACAATGAGCAGTTCTTC
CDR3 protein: CASSRDRYNEQFF

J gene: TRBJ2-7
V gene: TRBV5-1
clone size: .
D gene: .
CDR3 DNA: TGCGCCAGCAGCTTTGGACAGCGCCCCTCCTACGAGCAGTACTTC
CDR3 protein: CASSFGQRPSYEQYF

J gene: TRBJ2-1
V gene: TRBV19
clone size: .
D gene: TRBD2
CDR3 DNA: TGTGCCAGTAGTATCCGGCTCGCGGGGGAGTACAATGAGCAGTTCTTC
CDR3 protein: CASSIRLAGEYNEQFF

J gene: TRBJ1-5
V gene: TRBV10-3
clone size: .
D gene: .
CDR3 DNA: TGTGCCATCAGTGAGGCCGGGAATCAGCCCCAGCATTTT
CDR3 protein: CAISEAGNQPQHF

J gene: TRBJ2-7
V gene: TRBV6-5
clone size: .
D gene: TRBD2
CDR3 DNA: TGTGCCAGCAGGACTAGCGGGAGAGTCTCCTACGAGCAGTACTTC
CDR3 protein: CASRTSGRVSYEQYF

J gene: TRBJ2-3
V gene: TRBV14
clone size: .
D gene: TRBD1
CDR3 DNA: TGTGCCAGCAGCCAAGACAGGGGGCCCGATACGCAGTATTTT
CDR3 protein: CASSQDRGPDTQYF

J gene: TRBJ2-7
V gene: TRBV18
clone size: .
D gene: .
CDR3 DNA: TGTGCCAGCTCACCGGAGGTCCAAGTCGAGCAGTACTTC
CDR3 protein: CASSPEVQVEQYF

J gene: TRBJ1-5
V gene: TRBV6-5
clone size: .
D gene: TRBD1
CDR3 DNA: TGTGCCAGCAGACCGGACAGGTGGGATGAGCCCCAGCATTTT
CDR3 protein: CASRPDRWDEPQHF

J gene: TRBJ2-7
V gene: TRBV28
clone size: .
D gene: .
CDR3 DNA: TGTGCCAGCAGTCTCCCGGCGGGCTACTACGAGCAGTACTTC
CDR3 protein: CASSLPAGYYEQYF

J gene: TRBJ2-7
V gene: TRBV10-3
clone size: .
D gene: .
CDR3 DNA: TGTGCCATCAGTTCTGGCCCCACCTACGAGCAGTACTTC
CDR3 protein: CAISSGPTYEQYF

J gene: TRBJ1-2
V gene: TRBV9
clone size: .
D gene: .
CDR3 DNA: TGTGCCAGCAGCGTAGCTGGACAGAATAACTATCTGGGCTACACCTTC
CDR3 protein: CASSVAGQNNYLGYTF

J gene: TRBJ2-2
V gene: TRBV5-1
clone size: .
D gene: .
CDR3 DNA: TGCGCCAGCAGCCCTGGAGGCGGGAACACCGGGGAGCTGTTTTTT
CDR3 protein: CASSPGGGNTGELFF